This T cell receptor (beta chain) was captured by sequencing in a study of T-cell reconstitution after alpha-beta-depleted transplantation in children. Germline CDR1 SGHDN, CDR2 FVKESK. The CDR3 covers 11 residues. V was clipped by 3 bases and J by 9 bases, with 6 bases between them. Molecular barcoding with unique molecular identifiers was used for the TCRbeta library. Each CDR3 protein gets one entry after TCRdb re-called the PCR reads with MiXCR. This sample has a few hundred thousand distinct CDR3 sequences, with almost 10% found just once. The sequence was obtained from a human donor who donated a stem cell graft to a child with SCID. The sequences come from PBMCs from the stem cell graft donor, collected from the stem cell graft. V gene TRBV14 combines with J gene TRBJ2-1; D is undetermined. The CDR3 DNA reads TGTGCCAGCAGCCACCTGTTTGAGCAGTTCTTC. Residues: CASSHLFEQFF.